The 30 T cell receptor beta chains reported below all come from one sample, sequenced in a study of CD8 T cells in ankylosing spondylitis. Their antigens remain unidentified. TCRdb re-called the 5' RACE reads with MiXCR, one entry per CDR3 protein. The sample lists around 430,000 distinct CDR3 sequences, roughly 17% occurring once. Study results and caveats: Among TCR beta sequences, a motif of several highly homologous variants appeared characteristic of ankylosing spondylitis blood.

Sequenced input: blood, either unsorted or a sorted T cell fraction (not recorded which). These receptor sequences come from a male donor with ankylosing spondylitis.

This clonotype was seen only a few times. The chain employs TRBV3-1 and TRBJ1-2; a possible D gene is TRBD1 (5 bases). V lost 1 base and J lost 5, with 14 bases in between. This CDR3 contains 15 residues. Germline CDR1 is LGHDT and CDR2 is YNNKEL (reference sequence). The CDR3, as DNA: TGTGCCAGCAGCCAAGGCAGGGCCTTTCATTATGGCTACACCTTC. Its translation is CASSQGRAFHYGYTF.

This clonotype was observed a few times. The V and J genes are TRBV20-1 and TRBJ2-3, with 12 bases identical to TRBD2. The CDR3 totals 16 residues. Germline V gene lookup returns CDR1 DFQATT and CDR2 SNEGSKA (reference sequence). J gave up 4 bases and V 6 bases, and 11 bases lay outside the gene matches. The CDR3 DNA is TGCAGTGCCCGGACTAGCGGGATCTGGTTCGCAGATACGCAGTATTTT. As protein: CSARTSGIWFADTQYF.

The chain recombines TRBV6-1 with TRBJ2-7; 9 bases map to TRBD1. This CDR3 has 14 residues. CDR1 is MNHNS, CDR2 SASEGT, per germline. With 6 bases clipped from V and 6 bases from J, the junction kept 9 bases outside the gene matches. DNA of the CDR3: TGTGCCAGCAGGAATAAACAGGGGGCTGGCGAGCAGTACTTC. Translated, it gives CASRNKQGAGEQYF.

This clonotype turned up a few times. The chain recombines TRBV20-1 with TRBJ2-7; TRBD2 aligns across 11 bases. Germline V gives CDR1 DFQATT, CDR2 SNEGSKA (reference sequence). J gave up 2 bases and V 5 bases, and 2 bases lay outside the gene matches. The CDR3 length is 13 residues. In DNA, the CDR3 is TGCAGTGCTCTAGCGGGAGGAACCTACGAGCAGTACTTC. This gives the protein CSALAGGTYEQYF.

The chain recombines TRBV6-1 with TRBJ2-5, with 15 bases aligning to TRBD2. In germline, CDR1 is MNHNS, CDR2 SASEGT. V was pared by 6 bases and J by 3 bases, with 2 bases of the junction left unmatched. This CDR3 has 15 residues. The chain's CDR3 is CASRRTSGGEETQYF. The DNA for the CDR3 is TGTGCCAGCAGGAGGACTAGCGGGGGGGAAGAGACCCAGTACTTC.

The V and J genes are TRBV12-3 or TRBV12-4 and TRBJ2-3; D gene unclear. The CDR3 has 15 amino acids. V was cut by 0 bases and J by 0 bases, with 7 bases left in between. The CDR3, as DNA: TGTGCCAGCAGTTTAGCTCGAGGTAGCACAGATACGCAGTATTTT. Translating it yields CASSLARGSTDTQYF.

The table lists this clonotype with a few counts. J is TRBJ1-4 and V is TRBV7-2, with D possibly being TRBD1 (5 bases). CDR3 length: 13 residues. The germline V gene has CDR1 SGHTA and CDR2 FQGNSA. V dropped 4 bases and J dropped 15 bases, with 18 bases sitting between them. CDR3 DNA sequence: TGTGCCAGCAGCTCGAGCCCCGAGACAGCAATGTTTTTT. It is translated as CASSSSPETAMFF. Combining the CDR3 with reference TRBV7-2 and TRBJ1-4 gives the whole variable domain GAGVSQSPSNKVTEKGKDVELRCDPISGHTALYWYRQSLGQGLEFLIYFQGNSAPDKSGLPSDRFSAERTGGSVSTLTIQRTQQEDSAVYLCASSSSPETAMFFGSGTQLSVL.

This chain joins TRBV15 and TRBJ2-3; D might be TRBD2 (7 bases). CDR1 LNHNV and CDR2 YYDKDF come from the germline V gene (reference sequence). This CDR3 contains 17 residues. The germline V and J ends were trimmed by 3 bases and 3 bases, with 19 bases remaining between them. As DNA, the CDR3 is TGTGCCACCAGCAGCCTTTATCTGGGGGGGCAAACAGATACGCAGTATTTT. This sequence encodes CATSSLYLGGQTDTQYF. Filled out from reference TRBV15 and TRBJ2-3, the complete variable domain reads DAMVIQNPRYQVTQFGKPVTLSCSQTLNHNVMYWYQQKSSQAPKLLFHYYDKDFNNEADTPDNFQSRRPNTSFCFLDIRSPGLGDTAMYLCATSSLYLGGQTDTQYFGPGTRLTVL.

On this clonotype itself: Compared with germline, one end of the junction differs, possibly owing to a read error. CDR3 bases: TGTCCCAGCAGCCCCGGATCCGGAGAGACCCAGTACTTC. Translated: CPSSPGSGETQYF. The chain recombines TRBV7-3 with TRBJ2-5; D gene ambiguous. The CDR3 has 13 amino acids. CDR1 is SGHTA, CDR2 FQGTGA, per germline.

This clonotype was recorded many times. V usage is TRBV14 and J usage is TRBJ2-1; D remains ambiguous. This CDR3 contains 13 residues. CDR1 SGHDN and CDR2 FVKESK come from the germline V gene. V lost 1 base, J lost 4 bases, and 5 bases lay in between. This CDR3 is CASSQGRYNEQFF. For the CDR3, the DNA is TGTGCCAGCAGCCAAGGTCGGTACAATGAGCAGTTCTTC.

The chain combines TRBV5-1 with TRBJ1-1; no clear D. Germline lookup yields CDR1 SGHRS and CDR2 YFSETQ. Trimming took 4 bases from V and 3 from J, leaving 10 bases between them. The CDR3 extends over 13 amino acids. The CDR3 sequence is CASSLGWDTEAFF. For the CDR3, the DNA is TGCGCCAGCAGCCTGGGGTGGGACACTGAAGCTTTCTTT.

This clonotype came up a few times. The chain links TRBV27 to TRBJ2-7, with TRBD1 identical over 9 bases. The V gene end was trimmed by 3 bases and the J gene end by 8 bases; junction bases not matched to a gene: 11. This CDR3 spans 15 amino acids. Per germline, CDR1 MNHEY and CDR2 SMNVEV (reference sequence). The chain's CDR3 is CASSFGSGQGVKQYF. DNA for the CDR3: TGTGCCAGCAGTTTCGGCTCGGGACAGGGAGTGAAGCAGTACTTC.

This clonotype appeared a few times. The chain uses TRBV6-5 and TRBJ2-6; 8 nucleotides match TRBD1. Germline V CDR1 and CDR2: MNHEY, SVGAGI. Unmatched junction bases numbered 11, after V lost 7 bases and J lost 0 bases. The CDR3 extends over 18 amino acids. The CDR3 sequence: CASITGQGLSSGANVLTF. The CDR3 DNA is TGTGCCAGCATTACAGGACAGGGTCTAAGCTCTGGGGCCAACGTCCTGACTTTC.

The genes are TRBV20-1 and TRBJ2-1; D not certain. Trimming took off 0 bases at V and 0 bases at J, with 18 bases between the two ends. This CDR3 is built from 18 residues. The germline V gene has CDR1 DFQATT and CDR2 SNEGSKA (reference sequence). The CDR3 nucleotides read TGCAGTGCTAGAGATCCCGGACCTCAGCGACGCTCCTACAATGAGCAGTTCTTC. Protein: CSARDPGPQRRSYNEQFF.

This chain joins TRBV7-2 and TRBJ2-1, with 8 bases matching TRBD2. From germline, CDR1 is SGHTA and CDR2 FQGNSA. The trim removed 6 bases at V and 10 bases at J, leaving 8 bases unmatched. The CDR3 has 13 amino acids. The CDR3 DNA reads TGTGCCAGCAGAACACTAGCGGCCCTAGAGCAGTTCTTC. As protein: CASRTLAALEQFF.

This clonotype has more than one count but fewer than ten. The chain is built from TRBV20-1 and TRBJ2-3; D call uncertain. V gave up 2 bases and J gave up 1 base, with 10 bases separating them. CDR3 length: 14 residues. From germline, CDR1 is DFQATT and CDR2 SNEGSKA (reference sequence). DNA for the CDR3: TGCAGTGCTAGACTCCTCCCGGGCACAGATACGCAGTATTTT. It translates to CSARLLPGTDTQYF.

This clonotype has only a few counts. The V call is TRBV6-1, the J call TRBJ1-2; no reliable D call. The V end lost 4 bases, the J end lost 4 bases, and 13 bases lay between the germline ends. Per the germline V gene, CDR1 is MNHNS and CDR2 is SASEGT. CDR3 length: 14 residues. CDR3 DNA: TGTGCCAGCAGTGGGTTCAGCCAACCCTATGGCTACACCTTC. As protein: CASSGFSQPYGYTF.

In its sample, this clonotype was seen a few times. This chain joins TRBV20-1 and TRBJ1-4, with D perhaps TRBD1 (5 bases). The CDR3 loop spans 12 amino acids. The V gene's germline CDR1 is DFQATT and CDR2 SNEGSKA (reference sequence). CDR3 in amino acids: CSLARDGEKLFF. In DNA, the CDR3 is TGCAGCCTAGCCAGGGACGGGGAAAAACTGTTTTTT.

This sequence joins TRBV29-1 and TRBJ2-7; D gene uncertain. Between the trimmed V and J ends, which lost 7 bases and 2 bases, there was a span of 18 bases. This CDR3 is 14 amino acids long. The germline CDR1 and CDR2 sequences are SQVTM and ANQGSEA. The CDR3 sequence is CSAKSADVTYEQYF. CDR3 sequence (DNA): TGCAGCGCAAAGTCCGCCGACGTTACCTACGAGCAGTACTTC.

The rearrangement links TRBV18 to TRBJ2-3, with D uncertain. V lost 2 bases and J lost 10, with 7 bases in between. CDR1 is KGHSH and CDR2 is LQKENI in the germline V gene. This CDR3 is 11 amino acids long. The CDR3 loop is CASSPGEPQYF. The CDR3 nucleotides are TGTGCCAGCTCACCAGGCGAGCCGCAGTATTTT.

This clonotype was counted between two and nine times. The V and J genes are TRBV28 and TRBJ2-7; 8 positions agree with TRBD2. Trimming at V came to 7 bases and at J to 2 bases, leaving 7 bases not matched to a gene. This CDR3 has 14 amino acids. Germline V gene data show CDR1 as MDHEN and CDR2 as SYDVKM. The CDR3, as DNA: TGTGCCAGCAAGGCGGGAGGCCGGACCTACGAGCAGTACTTC. As protein: CASKAGGRTYEQYF.

This clonotype has only one observation. This sequence joins TRBV20-1 and TRBJ2-3; D is undetermined. The CDR3 extends over 14 amino acids. Trimming pared 3 bases from V and 3 bases from J, leaving 13 bases between. Germline-derived CDR1 and CDR2 are DFQATT and SNEGSKA (reference sequence). CDR3 sequence: CSASGPLGTDTQYF. CDR3 coding DNA: TGCAGTGCTAGCGGGCCCTTAGGGACAGATACGCAGTATTTT.

This clonotype was observed many times. V usage is TRBV7-2 and J usage is TRBJ1-4, with D possibly matching TRBD1 (5 bases). V lost 6 bases and J lost 4, with 12 bases in between. CDR1 and CDR2 (germline): SGHTA, FQGNSA. The CDR3 totals 14 residues. CDR3 sequence reads: CASSTGKGNEKLFF. The CDR3, as DNA: TGTGCCAGCAGTACAGGAAAGGGTAATGAAAAACTGTTTTTT.

The V call is TRBV5-1, the J call TRBJ1-2; weak D call: TRBD1 (6 bases). The germline CDR1 and CDR2 sequences are SGHRS and YFSETQ. The CDR3 spans 15 residues. Trimming took 1 base from V and 6 from J, leaving 16 bases between them. CDR3 amino acids: CASSLSPGGLDGYTF. The CDR3 DNA is TGCGCCAGCAGCTTGAGCCCCGGGGGGCTAGATGGCTACACCTTC.

This clonotype was counted only a few times. The rearrangement joins TRBV29-1 to TRBJ1-2, with no clear D. The CDR3 sequence is 14 residues long. Germline lookup yields CDR1 SQVTM and CDR2 ANQGSEA. V was pared by 0 bases and J by 8 bases, with 16 bases between. CDR3 in DNA: TGCAGCGTTGAAGATATTCCCTTCTCCCGAGGCTACACCTTC. Its protein product is CSVEDIPFSRGYTF.

V usage is TRBV9 and J usage is TRBJ2-1; TRBD2 aligns across 9 bases. The germline V gene has CDR1 SGDLS and CDR2 YYNGEE. The CDR3 covers 20 residues. V was pared by 4 bases and J by 8 bases, with 25 bases of the junction left unmatched. The CDR3: CASSQKASVLISGSEDEQFF. For the CDR3, the DNA is TGTGCCAGCAGCCAAAAGGCCTCTGTGCTTATTAGCGGGAGCGAAGATGAGCAGTTCTTC.

This clonotype has just a few counts. V usage is TRBV7-2 and J usage is TRBJ2-5; 8 positions match TRBD1. The CDR3 is 14 amino acids. Germline values: CDR1 SGHTA, CDR2 FQGNSA. The trim removed 3 bases at V and 1 base at J, leaving 1 base unmatched. The CDR3 DNA reads as TGTGCCAGCAGCTTTCAGGGGGCCCAAGAGACCCAGTACTTC. This codes for CASSFQGAQETQYF.

This clonotype was seen more than once but under ten times. The rearrangement uses TRBV6-5 and TRBJ2-5; 8 bases line up with TRBD1. Trimming removed 0 bases from V and 2 bases from J; junction bases left unmatched: 14. The germline V gene encodes CDR1 MNHEY and CDR2 SVGAGI. The CDR3 has 19 amino acids. The CDR3 DNA reads TGTGCCAGCAGTTACTCAACATCAAATCTCCGGGACAGGCAAGAGACCCAGTACTTC. Protein: CASSYSTSNLRDRQETQYF.

This clonotype has just a few counts. The chain has TRBV11-3 and TRBJ2-5, with 8 bases fitting TRBD1. The ends lost 4 bases at V and 5 bases at J; junction bases unmatched: 12. This CDR3 has 16 amino acids. Germline V gene data show CDR1 as SGHNT and CDR2 as YENEEA. CDR3 in amino acids: CASSSAGQGSRETQYF. The CDR3 bases are TGTGCCAGCAGCTCCGCCGGACAGGGAAGCAGGGAGACCCAGTACTTC.

This clonotype was counted only a few times. The CDR3 reads CASSQGKLAGAHEQFF. The CDR3 nucleotides read TGTGCCAGCAGCCAAGGAAAGCTAGCGGGAGCGCATGAGCAGTTCTTC. The J gene is TRBJ2-1, the V gene TRBV3-1, with 10 bases identical to TRBD2. Germline V gives CDR1 LGHDT, CDR2 YNNKEL (reference sequence). This CDR3 spans 16 amino acids. Germline trimming cut 1 base from V and 8 bases from J; bases unmatched to any gene: 8.